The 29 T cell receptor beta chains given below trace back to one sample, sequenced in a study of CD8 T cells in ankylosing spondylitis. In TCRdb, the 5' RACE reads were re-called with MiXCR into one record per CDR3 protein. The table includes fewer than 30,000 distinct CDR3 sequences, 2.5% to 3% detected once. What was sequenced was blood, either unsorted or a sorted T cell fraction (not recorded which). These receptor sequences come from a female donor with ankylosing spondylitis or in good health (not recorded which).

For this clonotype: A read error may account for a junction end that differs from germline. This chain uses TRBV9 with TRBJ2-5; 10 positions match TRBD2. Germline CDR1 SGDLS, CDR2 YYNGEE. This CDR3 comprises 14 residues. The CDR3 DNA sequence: TGTGCAAGCACGGGTAGCGGGAGGCCAGAGACCCAGTACTTC. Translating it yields CASTGSGRPETQYF. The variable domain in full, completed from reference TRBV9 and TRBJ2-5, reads DSGVTQTPKHLITATGQRVTLRCSPRSGDLSVYWYQQSLDQGLQFLIQYYNGEERAKGNILERFSAQQFPDLHSELNLSSLELGDSALYFCASTGSGRPETQYFGPGTRLLVL.

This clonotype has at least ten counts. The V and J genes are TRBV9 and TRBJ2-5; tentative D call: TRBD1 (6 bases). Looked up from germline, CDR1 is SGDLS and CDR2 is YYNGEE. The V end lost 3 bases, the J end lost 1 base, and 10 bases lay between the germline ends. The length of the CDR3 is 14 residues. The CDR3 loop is CASSAHRVQETQYF. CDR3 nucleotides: TGTGCCAGCAGCGCTCACAGGGTCCAAGAGACCCAGTACTTC.

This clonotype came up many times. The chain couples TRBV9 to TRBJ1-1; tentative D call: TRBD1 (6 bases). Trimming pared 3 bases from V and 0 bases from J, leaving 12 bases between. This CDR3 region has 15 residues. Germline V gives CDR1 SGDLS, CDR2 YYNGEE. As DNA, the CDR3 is TGTGCCAGCAGCGCGGGGGACACCTTGAACACTGAAGCTTTCTTT. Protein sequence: CASSAGDTLNTEAFF. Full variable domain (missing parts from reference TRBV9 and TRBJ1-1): DSGVTQTPKHLITATGQRVTLRCSPRSGDLSVYWYQQSLDQGLQFLIQYYNGEERAKGNILERFSAQQFPDLHSELNLSSLELGDSALYFCASSAGDTLNTEAFFGQGTRLTVV.

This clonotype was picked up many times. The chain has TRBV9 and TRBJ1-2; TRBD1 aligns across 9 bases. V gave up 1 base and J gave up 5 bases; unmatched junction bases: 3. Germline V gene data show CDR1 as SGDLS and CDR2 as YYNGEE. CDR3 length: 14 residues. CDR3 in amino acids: CASSVTQGAYGYTF. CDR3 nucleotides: TGTGCCAGCAGCGTAACACAGGGGGCGTATGGCTACACCTTC.

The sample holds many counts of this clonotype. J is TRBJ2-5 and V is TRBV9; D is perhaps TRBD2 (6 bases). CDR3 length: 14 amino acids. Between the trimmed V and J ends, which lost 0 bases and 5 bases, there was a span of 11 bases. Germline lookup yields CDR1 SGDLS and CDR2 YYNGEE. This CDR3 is CASSVDASAETQYF. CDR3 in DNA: TGTGCCAGCAGCGTAGACGCTAGCGCGGAGACCCAGTACTTC.

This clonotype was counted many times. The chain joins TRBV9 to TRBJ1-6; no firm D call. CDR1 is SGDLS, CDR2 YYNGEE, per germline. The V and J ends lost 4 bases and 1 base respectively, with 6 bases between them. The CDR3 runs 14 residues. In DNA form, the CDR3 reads TGTGCCAGCAGCAGGGTATCCTATAATTCACCCCTCCACTTT. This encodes CASSRVSYNSPLHF. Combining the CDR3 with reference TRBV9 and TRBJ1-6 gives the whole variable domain DSGVTQTPKHLITATGQRVTLRCSPRSGDLSVYWYQQSLDQGLQFLIQYYNGEERAKGNILERFSAQQFPDLHSELNLSSLELGDSALYFCASSRVSYNSPLHFGNGTRLTVT.

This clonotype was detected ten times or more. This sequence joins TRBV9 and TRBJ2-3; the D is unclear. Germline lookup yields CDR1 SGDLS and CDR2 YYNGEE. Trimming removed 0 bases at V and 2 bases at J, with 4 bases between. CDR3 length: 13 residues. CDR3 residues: CASSVVYTDTQYF. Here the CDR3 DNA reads TGTGCCAGCAGCGTAGTTTACACAGATACGCAGTATTTT.

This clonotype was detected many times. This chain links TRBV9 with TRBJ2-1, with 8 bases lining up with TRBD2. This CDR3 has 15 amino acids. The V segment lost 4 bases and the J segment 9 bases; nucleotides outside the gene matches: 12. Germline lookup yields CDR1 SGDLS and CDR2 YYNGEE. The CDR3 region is CASSPGTGGTGEQFF. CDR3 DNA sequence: TGTGCCAGCAGCCCGGGGACGGGAGGGACGGGTGAGCAGTTCTTC.

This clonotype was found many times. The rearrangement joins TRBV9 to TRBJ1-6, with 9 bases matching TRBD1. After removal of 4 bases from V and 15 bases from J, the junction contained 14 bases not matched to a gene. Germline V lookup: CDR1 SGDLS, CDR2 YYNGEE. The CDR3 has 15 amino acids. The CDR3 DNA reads TGTGCCAGCAGCTCCGGGGGGACAGGGCCTACTCGCCTCCACTTT. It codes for CASSSGGTGPTRLHF.

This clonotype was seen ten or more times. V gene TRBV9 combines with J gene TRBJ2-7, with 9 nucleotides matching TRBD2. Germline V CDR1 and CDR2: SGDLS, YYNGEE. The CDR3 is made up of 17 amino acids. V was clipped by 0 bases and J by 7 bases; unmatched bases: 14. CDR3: CASSVGAAGGGREEQYF. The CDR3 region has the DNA TGTGCCAGCAGCGTAGGGGCGGCGGGAGGGGGTCGGGAAGAGCAGTACTTC.

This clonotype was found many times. The CDR3 sequence is CASSGQNYRNTIYF. CDR3 in DNA: TGTGCCAGCAGCGGTCAGAACTATCGAAACACCATATATTTT. The chain has TRBV9 and TRBJ1-3; D ambiguous. This CDR3 region has 14 residues. V was pared by 3 bases and J by 5 bases, with 12 bases between. In germline, CDR1 is SGDLS, CDR2 YYNGEE.

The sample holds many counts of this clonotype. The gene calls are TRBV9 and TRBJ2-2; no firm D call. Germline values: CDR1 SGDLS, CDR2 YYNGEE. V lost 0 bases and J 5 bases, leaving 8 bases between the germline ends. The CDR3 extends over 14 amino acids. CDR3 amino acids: CASSVGFGTGELFF. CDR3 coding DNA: TGTGCCAGCAGCGTAGGCTTTGGGACCGGGGAGCTGTTTTTT.

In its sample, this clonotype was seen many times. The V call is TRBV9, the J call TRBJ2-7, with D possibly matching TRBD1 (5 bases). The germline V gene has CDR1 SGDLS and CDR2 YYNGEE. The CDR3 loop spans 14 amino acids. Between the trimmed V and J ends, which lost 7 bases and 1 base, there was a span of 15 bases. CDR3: CASGPRQPSYEQYF. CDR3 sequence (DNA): TGTGCCAGCGGGCCCAGACAGCCTTCCTACGAGCAGTACTTC.

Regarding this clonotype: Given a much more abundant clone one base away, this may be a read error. The CDR3 loop is CASSVAGRAYNSPLHF. In nucleotides, the CDR3 is TGTGCCAGCAGCGTAGCAGGCCGGGCCTATAATTCACCCCTCCACTTT. The rearrangement uses TRBV9 and TRBJ1-6; D not certain. Germline values: CDR1 SGDLS, CDR2 YYNGEE. The CDR3 length is 16 residues. V lost 0 bases to trimming and J lost 2 bases, with 9 bases between them.

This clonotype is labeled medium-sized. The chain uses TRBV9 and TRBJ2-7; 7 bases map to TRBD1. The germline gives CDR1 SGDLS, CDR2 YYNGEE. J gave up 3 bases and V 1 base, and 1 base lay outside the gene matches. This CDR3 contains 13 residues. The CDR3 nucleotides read TGTGCCAGCAGCGTACAGGGGGTCTACGAGCAGTACTTC. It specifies CASSVQGVYEQYF.

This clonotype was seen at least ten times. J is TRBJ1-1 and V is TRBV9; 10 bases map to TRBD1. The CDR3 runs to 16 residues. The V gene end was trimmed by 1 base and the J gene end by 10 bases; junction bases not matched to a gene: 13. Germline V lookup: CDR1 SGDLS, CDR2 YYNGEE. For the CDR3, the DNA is TGTGCCAGCAGCGTAAGGCCCGGGACAGGGGCAATAGGAGCTTTCTTT. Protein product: CASSVRPGTGAIGAFF.

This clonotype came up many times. The CDR3, as DNA: TGTGCCAGCAGCGTAGCTGGGGGGGGGAATAATTCACCCCTCCACTTT. This translates into CASSVAGGGNNSPLHF. The rearrangement joins TRBV9 to TRBJ1-6; D might be TRBD1 (5 bases). The CDR3 length is 16 residues. With 0 bases removed from V and 5 bases from J, the gap between germline ends came to 12 bases. The germline V gene has CDR1 SGDLS and CDR2 YYNGEE. Full variable domain (missing parts from reference TRBV9 and TRBJ1-6): DSGVTQTPKHLITATGQRVTLRCSPRSGDLSVYWYQQSLDQGLQFLIQYYNGEERAKGNILERFSAQQFPDLHSELNLSSLELGDSALYFCASSVAGGGNNSPLHFGNGTRLTVT.

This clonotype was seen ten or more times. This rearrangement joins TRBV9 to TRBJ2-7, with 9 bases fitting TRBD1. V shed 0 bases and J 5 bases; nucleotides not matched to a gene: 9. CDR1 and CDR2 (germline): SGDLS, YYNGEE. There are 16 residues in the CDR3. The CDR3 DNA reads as TGTGCCAGCAGCGTAGCTGCCGGGACAGGGTTTGACGAGCAGTACTTC. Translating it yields CASSVAAGTGFDEQYF.

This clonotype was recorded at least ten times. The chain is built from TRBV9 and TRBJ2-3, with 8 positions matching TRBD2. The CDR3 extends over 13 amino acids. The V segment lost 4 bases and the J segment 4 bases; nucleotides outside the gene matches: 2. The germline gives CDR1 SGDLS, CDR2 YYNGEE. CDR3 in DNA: TGTGCCAGCAGCTCACTAGCGGCAGATACGCAGTATTTT. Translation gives CASSSLAADTQYF.

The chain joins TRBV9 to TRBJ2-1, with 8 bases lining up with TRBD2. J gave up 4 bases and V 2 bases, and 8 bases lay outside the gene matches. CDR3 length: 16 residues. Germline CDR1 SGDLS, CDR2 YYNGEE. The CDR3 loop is CASSVGAGALYNEQFF. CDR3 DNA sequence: TGTGCCAGCAGCGTCGGAGCGGGAGCATTGTACAATGAGCAGTTCTTC. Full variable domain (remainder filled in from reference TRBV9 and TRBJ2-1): DSGVTQTPKHLITATGQRVTLRCSPRSGDLSVYWYQQSLDQGLQFLIQYYNGEERAKGNILERFSAQQFPDLHSELNLSSLELGDSALYFCASSVGAGALYNEQFFGPGTRLTVL.

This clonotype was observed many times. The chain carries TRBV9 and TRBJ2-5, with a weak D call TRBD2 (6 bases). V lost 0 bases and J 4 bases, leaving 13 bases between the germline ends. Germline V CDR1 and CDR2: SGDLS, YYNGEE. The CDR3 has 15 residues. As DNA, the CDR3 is TGTGCCAGCAGCGTAGCCGGCGGGACGGCAGAGACCCAGTACTTC. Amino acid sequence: CASSVAGGTAETQYF.

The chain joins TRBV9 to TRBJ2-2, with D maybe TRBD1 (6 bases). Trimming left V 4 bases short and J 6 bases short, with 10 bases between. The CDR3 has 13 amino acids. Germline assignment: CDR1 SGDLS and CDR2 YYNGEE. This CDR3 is CASSRTVSGELFF. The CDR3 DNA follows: TGTGCCAGCAGCCGGACAGTCTCCGGGGAGCTGTTTTTT.

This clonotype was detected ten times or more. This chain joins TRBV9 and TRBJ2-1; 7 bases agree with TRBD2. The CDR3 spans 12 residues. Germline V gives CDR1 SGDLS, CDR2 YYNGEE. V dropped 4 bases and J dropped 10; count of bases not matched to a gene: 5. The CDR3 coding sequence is TGTGCCAGCAGCTTAAGAGCGGGAGAGCAGTTCTTC. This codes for CASSLRAGEQFF.

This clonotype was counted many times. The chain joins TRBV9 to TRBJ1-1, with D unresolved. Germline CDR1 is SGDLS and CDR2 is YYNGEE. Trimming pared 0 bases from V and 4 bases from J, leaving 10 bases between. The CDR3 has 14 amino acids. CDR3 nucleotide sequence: TGTGCCAGCAGCGTAGAGGGTTCTGGCACTGAAGCTTTCTTT. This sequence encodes CASSVEGSGTEAFF.

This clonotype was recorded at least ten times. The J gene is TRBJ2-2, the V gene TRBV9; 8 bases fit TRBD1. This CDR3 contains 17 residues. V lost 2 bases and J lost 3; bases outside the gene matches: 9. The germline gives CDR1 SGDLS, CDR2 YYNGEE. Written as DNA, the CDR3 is TGTGCCAGCAGCGTCGACCCCGACAGGGGTTACACCGGGGAGCTGTTTTTT. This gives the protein CASSVDPDRGYTGELFF.

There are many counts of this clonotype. CDR3 region: CASSLGSEQYF. CDR3 in DNA: TGTGCCAGCAGTCTAGGGAGCGAGCAGTACTTC. The rearrangement uses TRBV9 and TRBJ2-7; TRBD2 is a possible D gene (5 bases). Germline lookup yields CDR1 SGDLS and CDR2 YYNGEE. CDR3 length: 11 residues. V lost 5 bases and J lost 6, with 9 bases in between.

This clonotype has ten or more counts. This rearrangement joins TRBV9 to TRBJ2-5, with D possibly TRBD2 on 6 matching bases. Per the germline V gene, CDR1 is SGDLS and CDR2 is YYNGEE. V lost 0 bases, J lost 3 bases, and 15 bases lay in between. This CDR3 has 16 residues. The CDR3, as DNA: TGTGCCAGCAGCGTAGCTACGGGGGTAGAGAAAGAGACCCAGTACTTC. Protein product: CASSVATGVEKETQYF.

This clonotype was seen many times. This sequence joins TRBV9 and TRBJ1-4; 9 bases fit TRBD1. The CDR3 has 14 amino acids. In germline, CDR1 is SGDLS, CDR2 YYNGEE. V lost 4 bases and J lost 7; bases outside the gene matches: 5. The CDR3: CASSITGGSEKLFF. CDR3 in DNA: TGTGCCAGCAGCATTACAGGGGGCAGTGAAAAACTGTTTTTT. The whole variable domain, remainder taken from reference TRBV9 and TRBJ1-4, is DSGVTQTPKHLITATGQRVTLRCSPRSGDLSVYWYQQSLDQGLQFLIQYYNGEERAKGNILERFSAQQFPDLHSELNLSSLELGDSALYFCASSITGGSEKLFFGSGTQLSVL.

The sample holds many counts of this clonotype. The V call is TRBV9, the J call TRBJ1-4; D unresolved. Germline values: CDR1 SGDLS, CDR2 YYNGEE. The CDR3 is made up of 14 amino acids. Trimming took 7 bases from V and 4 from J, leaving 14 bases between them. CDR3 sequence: CASQRGWGNEKLFF. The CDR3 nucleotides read TGTGCCAGCCAACGGGGTTGGGGTAATGAAAAACTGTTTTTT.